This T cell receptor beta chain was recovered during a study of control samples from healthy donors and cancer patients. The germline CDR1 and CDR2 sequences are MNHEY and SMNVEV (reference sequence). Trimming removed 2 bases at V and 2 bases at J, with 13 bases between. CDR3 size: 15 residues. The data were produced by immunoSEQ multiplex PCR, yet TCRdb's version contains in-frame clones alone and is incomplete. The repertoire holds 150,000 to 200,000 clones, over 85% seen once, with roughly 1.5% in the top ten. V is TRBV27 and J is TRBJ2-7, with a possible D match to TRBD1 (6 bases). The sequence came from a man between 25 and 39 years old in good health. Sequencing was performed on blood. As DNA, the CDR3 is TGTGCCAGCAGTTTACAGGCAGGGGCCCCCTACGAGCAGTACTTC. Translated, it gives CASSLQAGAPYEQYF.